The rows below give T cell receptor beta chains drawn from one sample of a study of blood T cell repertoires in COVID-19. Measured with immunoSEQ multiplex PCR; TCRdb has only the in-frame clones, and not every one. The repertoire holds around 160,000 clones, with 70% to 90% as singletons. The material sequenced was PBMCs or T cells enriched from blood (not recorded which). The receptors shown here come from a man aged 40-49 years who had recovered from COVID-19. Both conserved end residues are part of each CDR3. A D gene is named only where the DNA matches it firmly. Rows give clone size only sometimes, using once, few, many, or a class for an expanded clone.

cdr3_nt,cdr3_aa,j_call,clone_size,v_call,cdr3_length,d_call
TGTGCCAGCAGTTTATATGGAGGAAGGAACATTCAGTACTTC,CASSLYGGRNIQYF,TRBJ2-4,.,TRBV27,14,.
TGTGCCAGTAGTATAGATCCCGGACAGGAGAGGACCGGCTACACCTTC,CASSIDPGQERTGYTF,TRBJ1-2,.,TRBV19,16,TRBD1
TGTGCCAGCAGACACCGGGACAGGGTAAACACTGAAGCTTTCTTT,CASRHRDRVNTEAFF,TRBJ1-1,.,TRBV6-5,15,TRBD1
TGTGCCAGCAGTTACTCGCCGGGACAGGGCCTCCACTTT,CASSYSPGQGLHF,TRBJ1-6,.,TRBV6-5,13,TRBD1
TGTGCCACTCAGCGGGGGTTTTCTGCTTTCTTT,CATQRGFSAFF,TRBJ1-1,.,TRBV19,11,.
TGCGCCAGCAGCCTTAGCGGGGGGAGCCAAGAGACCCAGTACTTC,CASSLSGGSQETQYF,TRBJ2-5,.,TRBV5-1,15,TRBD2
TGCGCCAGCAGCTTAAACCCGACAGGGGTGGGCACTGAAGCTTTCTTT,CASSLNPTGVGTEAFF,TRBJ1-1,many,TRBV5-1,16,TRBD1
TGTGCCATCAGTGAGATTGGGGGGGCCGGGGATACGCAGTATTTT,CAISEIGGAGDTQYF,TRBJ2-3,.,TRBV10-3,15,.
TGTGCCAGCAGTGAAAATCGCGGTAACACCATATATTTT,CASSENRGNTIYF,TRBJ1-3,few,TRBV6-1,13,.
TGTGCCAGCAGCTCAATAACTACAGGGGGGGAGACCCAGTACTTC,CASSSITTGGETQYF,TRBJ2-5,.,TRBV5-8,15,TRBD1
TGTGCCAGCAGCGTAGTCGCTAGCGGGGCCACAGATACGCAGTATTTT,CASSVVASGATDTQYF,TRBJ2-3,.,TRBV9,16,TRBD2
TGTGCCAGCGTGGGACAGGCTTATAGCAATCAGCCCCAGCATTTT,CASVGQAYSNQPQHF,TRBJ1-5,.,TRBV6-5,15,TRBD1
TGTGCCAGCAGCGGGACTAGACTCGCTTTAGAGACCCAGTACTTC,CASSGTRLALETQYF,TRBJ2-5,.,TRBV3-1/TRBV3-2,15,TRBD2
TGTGCCAGCAGCTTAATGTTGAGGTCTAGCGGATACAATGAGCAGTTCTTC,CASSLMLRSSGYNEQFF,TRBJ2-1,.,TRBV7-3,17,TRBD2
TGTGCCAGCAGCCCGAGAAGGGGGATCCCTCAGCCCCAGCATTTT,CASSPRRGIPQPQHF,TRBJ1-5,.,TRBV11-3,15,.
TGTGCCACCAGTGACCCCCGGACAGGGGGCTGGGGCTACACCTTC,CATSDPRTGGWGYTF,TRBJ1-2,.,TRBV24-1,15,TRBD1
TGTGCCATCAGTGACCTAGAGGGAAACACCATATATTTT,CAISDLEGNTIYF,TRBJ1-3,.,TRBV10-3,13,.
TGTGCCAGCAGCCCGAGACCCTTCGGGGTGAACAATGAGCAGTTCTTC,CASSPRPFGVNNEQFF,TRBJ2-1,.,TRBV7-6,16,.
TGTGCCAGCAGCTTGACAGCCTATGGCTACACCTTC,CASSLTAYGYTF,TRBJ1-2,.,TRBV7-8,12,.
TGTGCCAGCAGGACTAGCGGGGGGCGCATTCAGTACTTC,CASRTSGGRIQYF,TRBJ2-4,.,TRBV12-3/TRBV12-4,13,TRBD2
TGTGCCAGTAGATTCCTGACAGGGAGTTCCGGAAACACCATATATTTT,CASRFLTGSSGNTIYF,TRBJ1-3,.,TRBV19,16,TRBD1
TGTGCCAGCAGCCCAGGCGCGGGGTTCGGCTACACCTTC,CASSPGAGFGYTF,TRBJ1-2,few,TRBV7-9,13,.
TGTGCCAGCAGTTTTATGGCCACAGATACGCAGTATTTT,CASSFMATDTQYF,TRBJ2-3,.,TRBV27,13,.
TGTGCCAGCTCACCGGTGGCCGTCGGGGAGCTGTTTTTT,CASSPVAVGELFF,TRBJ2-2,.,TRBV18,13,.
TGCGCCACCGGACTAGCGGGGGACCTAGATACGCAGTATTTT,CATGLAGDLDTQYF,TRBJ2-3,.,TRBV10-2,14,TRBD2
TGTGCCACCAGCAGAGATCGGGGGGGAGCTGGAAACACCATATATTTT,CATSRDRGGAGNTIYF,TRBJ1-3,.,TRBV15,16,.
TGTGCCAGCAGCTCAGCCAGGAACTATGGCTACACCTTC,CASSSARNYGYTF,TRBJ1-2,many,TRBV27,13,.
TGTGCCAGCAGCCCAGGGCCAGCGGGCCTGACAGATACGCAGTATTTT,CASSPGPAGLTDTQYF,TRBJ2-3,.,TRBV7-3,16,.
TGTGCCAGCAGCGTAGATCCGGGGGCTAACTATGGCTACACCTTC,CASSVDPGANYGYTF,TRBJ1-2,.,TRBV9,15,.
TGTGCCAGCAGCTTGGAACAGGGAGCTTTCTTT,CASSLEQGAFF,TRBJ1-1,.,TRBV7-9,11,.
TGTGCCAGCAGGCGGATGGGGGGAGACAATGAGCAGTTCTTC,CASRRMGGDNEQFF,TRBJ2-1,.,TRBV5-4,14,.
TGTGCCAGCAGCTTGGACCTCTCCCCCATCGTAGATGAAAAACTGTTTTTT,CASSLDLSPIVDEKLFF,TRBJ1-4,.,TRBV5-6,17,.
TGTGCCAGCAGCTTAAGGGACAGGGGGGATACGCAGTATTTT,CASSLRDRGDTQYF,TRBJ2-3,few,TRBV7-9,14,TRBD1
TGCGCCAGCAGCCTCATAAGACTGGCAGGGGGCGAAGGCGCTAACTATGGCTACACCTTC,CASSLIRLAGGEGANYGYTF,TRBJ1-2,.,TRBV4-1,20,TRBD1
TGTGCCAGCAGCCCGTCGGCGGGACAGCAGAACACTGAAGCTTTCTTT,CASSPSAGQQNTEAFF,TRBJ1-1,.,TRBV5-4,16,TRBD1
TGCGCCAGCAGGCCCGGGACAGAGGGAGAAAAACTGTTTTTT,CASRPGTEGEKLFF,TRBJ1-4,.,TRBV5-1,14,TRBD1
TGTGCCAGCAGCGCTCCCGGGACAGTCTCTGGAAACACCATATATTTT,CASSAPGTVSGNTIYF,TRBJ1-3,many,TRBV9,16,TRBD1
TGTGCCAGCAGCGTAGCAGCCGGGACAGCGTACAATGAGCAGTTCTTC,CASSVAAGTAYNEQFF,TRBJ2-1,.,TRBV9,16,TRBD1
TGTGCCAGCAGCCTTTCCGGTTGGGGCGGGGGCACGAACACCGGGGAGCTGTTTTTT,CASSLSGWGGGTNTGELFF,TRBJ2-2,many,TRBV5-6,19,.
TGTGCCAGCAGCTTAGACGGGACAGGCTACAATGAGCAGTTCTTC,CASSLDGTGYNEQFF,TRBJ2-1,.,TRBV7-2,15,TRBD1
TGTGCCAGCAGCCGGACTTTGACAGGGACTGGACAGCCCCAGCATTTT,CASSRTLTGTGQPQHF,TRBJ1-5,.,TRBV5-5,16,TRBD1
TGTGCCAGCAGCTACCATTTACTAGCGGGGGGGTTCTTC,CASSYHLLAGGFF,TRBJ2-1,.,TRBV7-2,13,TRBD2
TGCGCCAGCAGTGGGAGTACTGGTTCACCCCTCCACTTT,CASSGSTGSPLHF,TRBJ1-6,.,TRBV10-1,13,.
TGTGCCAGCAGCCAACCAAGGGGCCGCGTCTATGGCTACACCTTC,CASSQPRGRVYGYTF,TRBJ1-2,.,TRBV3-1/TRBV3-2,15,.
TGTGCCAGCAGCTACAGGGGCAATAATTCACCCCTCCACTTT,CASSYRGNNSPLHF,TRBJ1-6,.,TRBV6-5,14,TRBD1
TGTGCCAGCAGCACCGGGACTAGCGGGGGGGGAGATACGCAGTATTTT,CASSTGTSGGGDTQYF,TRBJ2-3,many,TRBV6-4,16,TRBD2
TGCGCCAGCAGCCACCTCTTACGGACAGACCGCCGGGGCTACACCTTC,CASSHLLRTDRRGYTF,TRBJ1-2,.,TRBV4-1,16,.
TGCGCCAGCAGCTTGGTGGAGAGGGCGGCCAACGTCCTGACTTTC,CASSLVERAANVLTF,TRBJ2-6,once,TRBV5-1,15,.
TGTGCCAGCCTCCAGGGCGAAGACTCACCCCTCCACTTT,CASLQGEDSPLHF,TRBJ1-6,.,TRBV6-5,13,.
TGTGCCAGCAGCCCAAGGACAGGGGGCGCATATGGCTACACCTTC,CASSPRTGGAYGYTF,TRBJ1-2,.,TRBV7-2,15,TRBD1
TGTGCCAGCAGCTTGTGGCAGGGGGATTACATTCAGTACTTC,CASSLWQGDYIQYF,TRBJ2-4,.,TRBV5-6,14,TRBD1
TGTGCCAGCAGTGAAACGGAGGTCTTGACCATATATTTT,CASSETEVLTIYF,TRBJ1-3,few,TRBV2,13,.
TGCGCCAGCAGCCACCCGACTAGCGGGACCTACGAGCAGTACTTC,CASSHPTSGTYEQYF,TRBJ2-7,once,TRBV4-1,15,TRBD2